Below are 13 T cell receptor beta chains sequenced from a single sample in a study of control samples from healthy donors and cancer patients. The method was immunoSEQ multiplex PCR; TCRdb's version includes in-frame clones alone and lacks a portion of them. This sample yields 100,000 to 150,000 clones, of which approximately 90% are seen a single time; 2% to 2.5% belongs to the top ten. Sequenced: blood. These receptors originate from a woman aged 45-59 years in good health.

The rearrangement joins TRBV3-1 (or the pseudogene TRBV3-2) to TRBJ1-5; TRBD1 might be the D (6 bases). V lost 3 bases to trimming and J lost 3 bases, with 12 bases between them. CDR1 LGHDT and CDR2 YNNKEL come from the germline V gene (reference sequence). The CDR3 covers 15 residues. Here the CDR3 DNA reads TGTGCCAGCAGCCAGGATCAGGGGTACAATCAGCCCCAGCATTTT. Translation: CASSQDQGYNQPQHF.

The rearrangement uses TRBV28 and TRBJ2-2; 7 positions match TRBD1. CDR3 size: 13 residues. V lost 11 bases, J lost 8 bases, and 11 bases stayed unmatched. Germline assignment: CDR1 MDHEN and CDR2 SYDVKM. The CDR3 spells CAAWGQRPGELFF. The CDR3 DNA is TGTGCCGCATGGGGACAGCGACCGGGGGAGCTGTTTTTT.

This chain links TRBV6-5 with TRBJ2-7; 9 bases are shared with TRBD1. The V gene end was trimmed by 8 bases and the J gene end by 5 bases; junction bases not matched to a gene: 7. This CDR3 spans 13 amino acids. Germline V gene data show CDR1 as MNHEY and CDR2 as SVGAGI. DNA for the CDR3: TGTGCCAGCGGACAGGGGATAGGAAACGAGCAGTACTTC. It encodes CASGQGIGNEQYF.

This chain joins TRBV6-5 and TRBJ1-6; no definite D call. The length of the CDR3 is 16 residues. V lost 0 bases and J lost 6, with 12 bases in between. Germline CDR1 and CDR2: MNHEY and SVGAGI. In DNA, the CDR3 is TGTGCCAGCAGTTACTCTCCGTTATTGGGTAATTCACCCCTCCACTTT. The encoded protein is CASSYSPLLGNSPLHF.

This CDR3 is CASRGLADEQYF. The CDR3 DNA is TGTGCCAGCAGGGGACTAGCCGACGAGCAGTACTTC. V usage is TRBV2 and J usage is TRBJ2-7, with 9 bases matching TRBD2. The CDR3 has 12 amino acids. Germline trimming cut 6 bases from V and 5 bases from J; bases unmatched to any gene: 2. Germline-derived CDR1 and CDR2 are SNHLY and FYNNEI.

The chain carries TRBV10-3 and TRBJ1-3, with unresolved D. The CDR3 covers 14 residues. Germline lookup yields CDR1 ENHRY and CDR2 SYGVKD. Trimming stripped 8 bases from V and 0 bases from J, with 11 bases between. Here the CDR3 reads CAIGVGSSGNTIYF. Here the CDR3 DNA reads TGTGCCATCGGGGTGGGAAGCTCTGGAAACACCATATATTTT.

The chain links TRBV7-9 to TRBJ1-2; D is unresolved. The CDR3 is made up of 11 amino acids. Germline V gene sequence: CDR1 SEHNR, CDR2 FQNEAQ (reference sequence). Trimming left V 5 bases short and J 6 bases short, with 7 bases between. The DNA for the CDR3 is TGTGCCAGCAGCCAGACCCATGGCTACACCTTC. Amino acids: CASSQTHGYTF.

The chain employs TRBV6-4 and TRBJ2-5; weak D call: TRBD1 (6 bases). This CDR3 has 15 amino acids. Trimming cost V 2 bases and J 5 bases, with 15 bases left between them. Germline V gene sequence: CDR1 MRHNA, CDR2 SNTAGT. Here the CDR3 reads CASSDTTGPRETQYF. For the CDR3, the DNA is TGTGCCAGCAGTGACACTACAGGGCCCCGGGAGACCCAGTACTTC.

The chain has TRBV15 and TRBJ2-1; possibly TRBD2 for D (6 bases). Per the germline V gene, CDR1 is LNHNV and CDR2 is YYDKDF (reference sequence). This CDR3 has 18 residues. Trimming removed 0 bases at V and 7 bases at J, with 22 bases between. CDR3 sequence: CATSRDPGGIALRNEQFF. In DNA form, the CDR3 reads TGTGCCACCAGCAGAGATCCTGGCGGGATAGCCTTGAGGAATGAGCAGTTCTTC.

V usage is TRBV9 and J usage is TRBJ2-5; D might be TRBD2 (6 bases). The germline gives CDR1 SGDLS, CDR2 YYNGEE. Between the trimmed V and J ends, which lost 0 bases and 5 bases, there was a span of 14 bases. The CDR3 spans 15 residues. CDR3 in amino acids: CASSVATGVGETQYF. As DNA, the CDR3 is TGTGCCAGCAGCGTAGCTACGGGGGTGGGTGAGACCCAGTACTTC.

The rearrangement joins TRBV19 to TRBJ2-2, with D possibly matching TRBD2 (6 bases). CDR3 size: 14 residues. Per germline, CDR1 LNHDA and CDR2 SQIVND (reference sequence). V was cut by 7 bases and J by 4 bases, with 13 bases left in between. In DNA, the CDR3 is TGTGCCAGTACTTCTGGGACTTTCACCGGGGAGCTGTTTTTT. This encodes CASTSGTFTGELFF.

The rearrangement uses TRBV10-3 and TRBJ2-1, with D tentatively TRBD1 or TRBD2 (6 bases each). V shed 4 bases and J shed 8 bases, with 12 bases lying between them. The CDR3 has 13 residues. The germline V gene encodes CDR1 ENHRY and CDR2 SYGVKD. In nucleotides, the CDR3 is TGTGCCATCAGTGTAGGGGGGATCGATGAGCAGTTCTTC. Translation gives CAISVGGIDEQFF.

This clone has just one count. This sample includes further DNA sequences coding for the same CDR3. This chain connects TRBV5-5 to TRBJ1-1; 7 nucleotides line up with TRBD1. The CDR3 consists of 16 residues. CDR1 is SGHKS, CDR2 YYEKEE, per germline (reference sequence). The V gene end was trimmed by 0 bases and the J gene end by 0 bases; junction bases not matched to a gene: 5. The DNA of the CDR3 is TGTGCCAGCAGCTTGGGCGACAGGGTAGTGAACACTGAAGCTTTCTTT. Protein product: CASSLGDRVVNTEAFF.